This T cell receptor (beta chain) was sequenced in a study of blood T cell repertoires in COVID-19. Measured with immunoSEQ multiplex PCR; TCRdb has only the in-frame clones, and not every one. Counted here are 180,000 or so clones, 85% to 90% occurring once; the ten biggest clones make up roughly 7.7%. The CDR3 length is 13 residues. The V end was cut by 0 bases, the J end by 6 bases, with 9 bases between. The germline V gene has CDR1 SGHRS and CDR2 YFSETQ. Sample: peripheral blood. The clonotype was recovered from an older woman with acute or convalescent COVID-19. The V gene is TRBV5-1, the J gene TRBJ1-1, with no clear D. This CDR3 reads CASSLDISAEAFF. CDR3 DNA: TGCGCCAGCAGCTTGGACATATCCGCTGAAGCTTTCTTT. The variable domain in full, with the rest retrieved from reference TRBV5-1 and TRBJ1-1, is KAGVTQTPRYLIKTRGQQVTLSCSPISGHRSVSWYQQTPGQGLQFLFEYFSETQRNKGNFPGRFSGRQFSNSRSEMNVSTLELGDSALYLCASSLDISAEAFFGQGTRLTVV.